This is a list of T cell receptor beta chains from one sample in a study of blood T cell repertoires in COVID-19. The data were produced by immunoSEQ multiplex PCR, yet TCRdb's version contains in-frame clones alone and is incomplete. Altogether 210,000 or so clones are present, around 85% being singletons, with the ten largest covering 13%. The specimen sequenced was peripheral blood. These receptors were obtained from a man aged 45 to 65 who had recovered from COVID-19. CDR3s include the opening cysteine and the closing phenylalanine or tryptophan. Each record gives: clone size, V gene, J gene, D gene, CDR3 protein, CDR3 DNA. D genes are given only for firm matches. A row's size may be missing; if present it is once, few, many or a size class.

clone_size: .
v_call: TRBV6-5
j_call: TRBJ1-1
d_call: .
cdr3_aa: CASSTNGGAYEAFF
cdr3_nt: TGTGCCAGCAGTACGAATGGGGGGGCATACGAAGCTTTCTTT

clone_size: .
v_call: TRBV28
j_call: TRBJ1-2
d_call: .
cdr3_aa: CASSPRGGVGYTF
cdr3_nt: TGTGCCAGCAGCCCGCGGGGAGGGGTGGGCTACACCTTC

clone_size: .
v_call: TRBV6-5
j_call: TRBJ2-7
d_call: TRBD1
cdr3_aa: CASRTTGQVLLEQYF
cdr3_nt: TGTGCCAGCAGGACGACGGGACAGGTTTTATTAGAGCAGTACTTC

clone_size: few
v_call: TRBV6-1
j_call: TRBJ1-2
d_call: .
cdr3_aa: CASSEAGGGGGGYTF
cdr3_nt: TGTGCCAGCAGTGAAGCTGGGGGCGGCGGTGGTGGCTACACCTTC

clone_size: .
v_call: TRBV11-2
j_call: TRBJ1-1
d_call: TRBD1
cdr3_aa: CASSLTGQGEAFF
cdr3_nt: TGTGCCAGCAGCCTCACCGGACAGGGCGAGGCTTTCTTT

clone_size: .
v_call: TRBV6-2/TRBV6-3
j_call: TRBJ2-3
d_call: TRBD2
cdr3_aa: CASSYHSGREWAGTDTQYF
cdr3_nt: TGTGCCAGCAGTTACCATTCCGGGAGGGAGTGGGCCGGCACAGATACGCAGTATTTT

clone_size: few
v_call: TRBV21-1
j_call: TRBJ2-5
d_call: .
cdr3_aa: CASSKVSGNRLAGEGETQYF
cdr3_nt: TGTGCCAGCAGCAAAGTATCGGGGAATAGACTAGCGGGAGAGGGAGAGACCCAGTACTTC

clone_size: once
v_call: TRBV2
j_call: TRBJ1-1
d_call: TRBD1
cdr3_aa: CASSQDRLTEAFF
cdr3_nt: TGTGCCAGCAGTCAGGACAGGTTAACTGAAGCTTTCTTT

clone_size: .
v_call: TRBV19
j_call: TRBJ2-2
d_call: .
cdr3_aa: CASSKNRNTGELFF
cdr3_nt: TGTGCCAGTAGTAAAAACAGGAACACCGGGGAGCTGTTTTTT

clone_size: .
v_call: TRBV29-1
j_call: TRBJ1-1
d_call: .
cdr3_aa: CSARQSLNTEAFF
cdr3_nt: TGCAGCGCAAGACAGAGCCTGAACACTGAAGCTTTCTTT

clone_size: once
v_call: TRBV29-1
j_call: TRBJ1-2
d_call: .
cdr3_aa: CSVEASYGYTF
cdr3_nt: TGCAGCGTTGAAGCGAGCTATGGCTACACCTTC

clone_size: many
v_call: TRBV12-3/TRBV12-4
j_call: TRBJ2-7
d_call: .
cdr3_aa: CASQGSGYEQYF
cdr3_nt: TGTGCCAGCCAGGGATCCGGGTACGAGCAGTACTTC

clone_size: .
v_call: TRBV2
j_call: TRBJ2-5
d_call: TRBD2
cdr3_aa: CASSSGSGIGETQYF
cdr3_nt: TGTGCCAGCAGCTCGGGTAGCGGGATTGGGGAGACCCAGTACTTC

clone_size: once
v_call: TRBV4-2
j_call: TRBJ1-4
d_call: .
cdr3_aa: CASSQIEEKLFF
cdr3_nt: TGTGCCAGCAGCCAAATAGAGGAAAAACTGTTTTTT

clone_size: .
v_call: TRBV19
j_call: TRBJ2-3
d_call: .
cdr3_aa: CASSRPSVGADTQYF
cdr3_nt: TGTGCCAGTAGTAGGCCTAGCGTCGGGGCAGATACGCAGTATTTT

clone_size: .
v_call: TRBV28
j_call: TRBJ1-4
d_call: .
cdr3_aa: CASSPPTATNEKLFF
cdr3_nt: TGTGCCAGCAGCCCCCCGACAGCAACTAATGAAAAACTGTTTTTT

clone_size: few
v_call: TRBV6-5
j_call: TRBJ2-3
d_call: .
cdr3_aa: CASSYSRADTQYF
cdr3_nt: TGTGCCAGCAGTTACTCGAGGGCAGATACGCAGTATTTT

clone_size: .
v_call: TRBV29-1
j_call: TRBJ2-1
d_call: TRBD2
cdr3_aa: CSVVTSGYNEQFF
cdr3_nt: TGCAGCGTGGTGACTAGCGGTTACAATGAGCAGTTCTTC